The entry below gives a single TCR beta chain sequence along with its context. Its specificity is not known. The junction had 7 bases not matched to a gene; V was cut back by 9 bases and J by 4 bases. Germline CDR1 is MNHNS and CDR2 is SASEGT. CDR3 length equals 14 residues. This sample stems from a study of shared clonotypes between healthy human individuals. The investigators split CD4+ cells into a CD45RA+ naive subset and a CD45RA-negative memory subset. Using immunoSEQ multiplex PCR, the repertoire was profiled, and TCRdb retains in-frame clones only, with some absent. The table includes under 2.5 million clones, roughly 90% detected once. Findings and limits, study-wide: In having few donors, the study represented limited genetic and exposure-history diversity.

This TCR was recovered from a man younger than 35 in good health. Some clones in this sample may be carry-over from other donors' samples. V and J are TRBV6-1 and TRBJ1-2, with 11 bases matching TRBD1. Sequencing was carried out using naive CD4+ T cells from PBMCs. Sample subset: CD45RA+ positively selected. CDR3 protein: CASTWTGGSYGYTF. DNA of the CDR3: TGTGCCAGTACCTGGACAGGGGGCTCCTATGGCTACACCTTC.